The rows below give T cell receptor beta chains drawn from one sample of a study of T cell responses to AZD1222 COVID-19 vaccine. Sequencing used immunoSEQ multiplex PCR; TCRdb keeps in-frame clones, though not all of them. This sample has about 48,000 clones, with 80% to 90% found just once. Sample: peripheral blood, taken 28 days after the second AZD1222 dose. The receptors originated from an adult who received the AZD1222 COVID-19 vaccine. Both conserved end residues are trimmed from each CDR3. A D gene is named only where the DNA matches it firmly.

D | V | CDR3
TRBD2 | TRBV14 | ASSQLRLAGAEEQF
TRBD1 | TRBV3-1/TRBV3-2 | ASSPTGIKTQY
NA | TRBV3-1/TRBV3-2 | ASSPSVGSNQPQH
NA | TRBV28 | ASSQLIQGKTEAF
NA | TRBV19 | ASSILLQGPKNIQY
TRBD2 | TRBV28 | ASSLMASGNNEQF
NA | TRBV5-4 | ASSYRGEGRNQPQH
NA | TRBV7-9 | ASRPGTGTDTQY
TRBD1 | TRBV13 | ASSLQTGGYEQY
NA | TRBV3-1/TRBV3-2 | ASSQDLSQPEPQH
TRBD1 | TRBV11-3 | ASRGTGGSEAF
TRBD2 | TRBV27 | ASSSPGLAGEQY